The entry below describes one T cell receptor beta chain. One end of the junction does not line up with germline, which may come from a read error. The data are from a study of blood T cell repertoires in COVID-19. In the study overall: PBMCs, B-cell-depleted T cells, or T cells provided the cDNA or gDNA that made up the material.

Per the original methods: Estimation of nucleated cell counts was performed using reference gene primer amplification. Produced via immunoSEQ multiplex PCR; TCRdb's table is partial and in-frame only. Clone size and V and J calls were adopted from that table, with D and trimming inferred from the DNA. Among under 200,000 clones listed, approximately 88% were seen once. The germline CDR1 and CDR2 sequences are LGHDT and YNNKEL (reference sequence). The CDR3 has 13 residues. This TCR derives from a woman aged 50 to 60 who had recovered from COVID-19. The gene calls are TRBV3-1 (or the pseudogene TRBV3-2) and TRBJ1-1; D call uncertain. The sample comprised PBMCs or T cells enriched from blood (not recorded which). The CDR3 bases are TGTGCCAGCAGCCAGGGCGGGAACGCTGAAGCTTTCTTT. Its protein is CASSQGGNAEAFF.